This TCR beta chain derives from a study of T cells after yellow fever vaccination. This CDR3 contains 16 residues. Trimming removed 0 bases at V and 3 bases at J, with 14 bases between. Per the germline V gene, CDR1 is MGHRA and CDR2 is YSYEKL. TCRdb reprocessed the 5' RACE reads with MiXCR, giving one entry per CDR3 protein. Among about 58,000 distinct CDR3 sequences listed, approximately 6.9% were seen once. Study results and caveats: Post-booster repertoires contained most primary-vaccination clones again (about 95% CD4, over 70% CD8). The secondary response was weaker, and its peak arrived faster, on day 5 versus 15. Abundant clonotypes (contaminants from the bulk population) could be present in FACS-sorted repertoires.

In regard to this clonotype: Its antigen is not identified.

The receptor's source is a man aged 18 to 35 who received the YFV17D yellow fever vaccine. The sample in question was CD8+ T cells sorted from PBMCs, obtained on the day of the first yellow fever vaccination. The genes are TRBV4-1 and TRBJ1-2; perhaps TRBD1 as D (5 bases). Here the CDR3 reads CASSQDVPGGDYGYTF. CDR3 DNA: TGCGCCAGCAGCCAAGACGTTCCTGGAGGGGACTATGGCTACACCTTC.